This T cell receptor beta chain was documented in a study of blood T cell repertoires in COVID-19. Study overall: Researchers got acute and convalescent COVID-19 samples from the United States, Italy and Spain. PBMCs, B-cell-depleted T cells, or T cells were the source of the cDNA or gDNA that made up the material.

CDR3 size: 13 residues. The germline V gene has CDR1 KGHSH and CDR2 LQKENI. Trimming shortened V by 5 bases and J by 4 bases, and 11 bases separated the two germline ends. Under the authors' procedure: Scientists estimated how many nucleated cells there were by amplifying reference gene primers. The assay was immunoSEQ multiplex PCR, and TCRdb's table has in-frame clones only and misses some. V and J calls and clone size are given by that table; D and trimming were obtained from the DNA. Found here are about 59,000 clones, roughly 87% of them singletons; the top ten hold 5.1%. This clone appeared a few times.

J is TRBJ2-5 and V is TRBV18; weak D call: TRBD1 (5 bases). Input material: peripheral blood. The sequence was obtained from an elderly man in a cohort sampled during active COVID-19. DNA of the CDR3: TGTGCCAGCTCAGCTACCAGGGTAGAGACCCAGTACTTC. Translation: CASSATRVETQYF.